One and the same sample provided the 15 T cell receptor beta chains below, sequenced in a study of response to subunit inactivated influenza vaccine listed by TCRdb under 2018. Library method: RT-PCR. The run used an Illumina HiSeq 2500. In TCRdb, the public reads were trimmed at Q25 with fastp and aligned with MiXCR, with productive beta chains retained. Rows with one shared CDR3 protein collapse into an entry with the most common genes and DNA. The sample table shows just under 550,000 distinct CDR3 sequences, and around 25% are seen once. The ten biggest clones cover approximately 2.9% of the sample. These same data were also listed under a study on T cells expressing NK-cell markers. Drawing on the second study: TCR beta cDNA libraries were prepared using 5'RACE template switching, which introduced a universal primer site and unique molecular identifiers.

Sequencing was performed on CD4+ T cells sorted from PBMCs, taken 11 to 12 days after vaccination. These TCRs come from a man in his forties or fifties who received an inactivated influenza vaccine. Donor details come from another sample of the same person, matched by shared clones.

The chain joins TRBV18 to TRBJ1-2; D remains unclear. Germline lookup yields CDR1 KGHSH and CDR2 LQKENI. V was cut by 5 bases and J by 1 base, with 2 bases left in between. The CDR3 contains 11 residues. The CDR3 protein is CASSNNYGYTF. Here the CDR3 DNA reads TGTGCCAGCTCAAATAACTATGGCTACACCTTC.

The chain uses TRBV9 and TRBJ2-1; 14 bases line up with TRBD2. This CDR3 contains 15 residues. V shed 3 bases, J shed 10 bases, and the junction held 6 bases outside the gene matches. Germline-derived CDR1 and CDR2 are SGDLS and YYNGEE. In nucleotides, the CDR3 is TGTGCCAGCAGCGCCGGGACTAGCGGGAGACAAGAGCAGTTCTTC. Translation gives CASSAGTSGRQEQFF.

V usage is TRBV7-2 and J usage is TRBJ1-4; 9 bases line up with TRBD1. The germline CDR1 and CDR2 sequences are SGHTA and FQGNSA. This CDR3 region has 14 residues. V lost 5 bases and J lost 8; bases outside the gene matches: 6. The CDR3 DNA sequence: TGTGCCAGCAGCGTATGGACAGGGGAGGAAAAACTGTTTTTT. Amino acids: CASSVWTGEEKLFF.

The DNA for the CDR3 is TGCAGTGCTACAGGGACAGGGATCGACGAGCAGTACTTC. As protein: CSATGTGIDEQYF. The genes are TRBV20-1 and TRBJ2-7, with 9 bases matching TRBD1. Germline V lookup: CDR1 DFQATT, CDR2 SNEGSKA (reference sequence). V gave up 4 bases and J gave up 5 bases; unmatched junction bases: 6. This CDR3 comprises 13 residues.

This clonotype was counted only a few times. The V and J genes are TRBV15 and TRBJ1-2, with TRBD1 as a possible D gene (6 bases). V was pared by 4 bases and J by 6 bases, with 15 bases between. The CDR3 consists of 14 residues. Germline-derived CDR1 and CDR2 are LNHNV and YYDKDF (reference sequence). The CDR3: CATSIGTQLNGYTF. DNA of the CDR3: TGTGCCACCAGCATCGGGACACAACTTAATGGCTACACCTTC.

This clonotype has only a few counts. The chain carries TRBV12-3 or TRBV12-4 and TRBJ2-7; maybe TRBD1 (7 bases). CDR3 length: 14 amino acids. The V end lost 3 bases, the J end lost 4 bases, and 13 bases lay between the germline ends. CDR3 nucleotides: TGTGCCAGCAGTTTTGGAGGGGGCAGGTACGAGCAGTACTTC. Its protein is CASSFGGGRYEQYF.

The chain recombines TRBV7-7 with TRBJ2-5, with D unresolved. This CDR3 region has 15 residues. With 5 bases removed from V and 4 bases from J, the gap between germline ends came to 17 bases. Germline V gives CDR1 SSHAT, CDR2 FNYEAQ (reference sequence). The CDR3, as DNA: TGTGCCAGCAGCAACAATGCCCGTCCGGGAGAGACCCAGTACTTC. Its translation is CASSNNARPGETQYF.

The V and J genes are TRBV20-1 and TRBJ2-4; TRBD1 aligns across 8 bases. The CDR3 contains 13 residues. Looked up from germline, CDR1 is DFQATT and CDR2 is SNEGSKA (reference sequence). V was clipped by 4 bases and J by 1 base; unmatched bases: 0. The CDR3 region has the DNA TGCAGTGCTAACAGGGGGGCCAAAAACATTCAGTACTTC. Residues: CSANRGAKNIQYF.

This chain joins TRBV10-3 and TRBJ2-1; 13 positions agree with TRBD2. Germline CDR1 reads ENHRY; CDR2 reads SYGVKD. The trim removed 5 bases at V and 8 bases at J, leaving 3 bases unmatched. This CDR3 comprises 14 residues. DNA for the CDR3: TGTGCCATCAGTTGGACTAGCGGGGGCGATGAGCAGTTCTTC. This sequence encodes CAISWTSGGDEQFF.

This clonotype was seen a few times. V gene TRBV20-1 combines with J gene TRBJ2-3, with D unclear. The CDR3 has 12 residues. The ends were cut back, 6 bases at V and 2 bases at J, with 9 bases in the middle. CDR1 DFQATT and CDR2 SNEGSKA come from the germline V gene (reference sequence). This CDR3 reads CSAPPHTDTQYF. The CDR3 nucleotides are TGCAGTGCACCCCCGCACACAGATACGCAGTATTTT.

This clonotype was counted between two and nine times. V usage is TRBV12-5 and J usage is TRBJ2-2; D unclear. CDR1 and CDR2 (germline): LGHNT, FRNRAP. The V end was cut by 1 base, the J end by 3 bases, with 3 bases between. The CDR3 is made up of 13 amino acids. CDR3 bases: TGTGCTAGTGGTTTGGGCCACACCGGGGAGCTGTTTTTT. Translated, it gives CASGLGHTGELFF.

V and J are TRBV20-1 and TRBJ2-1; 12 bases match TRBD1. This CDR3 spans 14 amino acids. Germline trimming cut 1 base from V and 8 bases from J; bases unmatched to any gene: 3. Germline CDR1 is DFQATT and CDR2 is SNEGSKA (reference sequence). The CDR3 region is CSARAGTGGDEQFF. The CDR3 DNA sequence: TGCAGTGCTAGAGCCGGGACAGGGGGCGATGAGCAGTTCTTC.

The chain employs TRBV5-1 and TRBJ2-1, with unresolved D. The CDR3 is 15 residues long. Trimming took 4 bases from V and 8 from J, leaving 19 bases between them. CDR1 is SGHRS and CDR2 is YFSETQ in the germline V gene. The CDR3 region is CASSLDGQINYEQFF. The CDR3 nucleotides read TGCGCCAGCAGCCTGGACGGGCAGATTAACTATGAGCAGTTCTTC. The variable domain in full, with the rest retrieved from reference TRBV5-1 and TRBJ2-1, is KAGVTQTPRYLIKTRGQQVTLSCSPISGHRSVSWYQQTPGQGLQFLFEYFSETQRNKGNFPGRFSGRQFSNSRSEMNVSTLELGDSALYLCASSLDGQINYEQFFGPGTRLTVL.

J is TRBJ2-7 and V is TRBV5-1; the D gene is possibly TRBD1 (6 bases). Trimming pared 0 bases from V and 2 bases from J, leaving 12 bases between. The CDR3 is 15 amino acids. CDR1 is SGHRS and CDR2 is YFSETQ in the germline V gene. CDR3 region: CASSLGHRDTYEQYF. CDR3 DNA: TGCGCCAGCAGCTTGGGTCACAGGGACACCTACGAGCAGTACTTC.

There are many counts of this clonotype. This chain joins TRBV10-3 and TRBJ2-5; D perhaps matches TRBD2 (6 bases). V lost 4 bases to trimming and J lost 1 base, with 7 bases between them. CDR3 length: 13 amino acids. Germline assignment: CDR1 ENHRY and CDR2 SYGVKD. Here the CDR3 DNA reads TGTGCCATCAGTGTTAGCGGCCAAGAGACCCAGTACTTC. Translating gives CAISVSGQETQYF.